This note documents a single TCR beta chain sequence. Antigen: not known. This entry belongs to a study of T cells after posttransplantation cyclophosphamide. Data came from immunoSEQ multiplex PCR; TCRdb stores just in-frame clones and leaves some out. Counted here are around 43,000 clones, roughly nine tenths occurring once; the ten biggest clones make up around 3%. Looked up from germline, CDR1 is SGHAT and CDR2 is FQNNGV. Trimming left V 2 bases short and J 6 bases short, with 8 bases between. The CDR3 sequence is 13 residues long. The study, taken as a whole, reports: Recipient CMV seropositivity and CMV reactivation strongly tracked TRB clonality.

The related graft donor's blood sample was taken on the day of bone marrow donation. Sequencing input: PBMCs. V is TRBV11-2 and J is TRBJ2-1; D unresolved. The TCR comes from a woman aged 45-65 years in good health and a related stem cell transplant donor. The CDR3 sequence: CASSLNAPNEQFF. In DNA form, the CDR3 reads TGTGCCAGCAGCTTAAATGCGCCCAATGAGCAGTTCTTC. The full variable domain, in which reference TRBV11-2 and TRBJ2-1 provide the parts outside the CDR3, is EAGVAQSPRYKIIEKRQSVAFWCNPISGHATLYWYQQILGQGPKLLIQFQNNGVVDDSQLPKDRFSAERLKGVDSTLKIQPAKLEDSAVYLCASSLNAPNEQFFGPGTRLTVL.